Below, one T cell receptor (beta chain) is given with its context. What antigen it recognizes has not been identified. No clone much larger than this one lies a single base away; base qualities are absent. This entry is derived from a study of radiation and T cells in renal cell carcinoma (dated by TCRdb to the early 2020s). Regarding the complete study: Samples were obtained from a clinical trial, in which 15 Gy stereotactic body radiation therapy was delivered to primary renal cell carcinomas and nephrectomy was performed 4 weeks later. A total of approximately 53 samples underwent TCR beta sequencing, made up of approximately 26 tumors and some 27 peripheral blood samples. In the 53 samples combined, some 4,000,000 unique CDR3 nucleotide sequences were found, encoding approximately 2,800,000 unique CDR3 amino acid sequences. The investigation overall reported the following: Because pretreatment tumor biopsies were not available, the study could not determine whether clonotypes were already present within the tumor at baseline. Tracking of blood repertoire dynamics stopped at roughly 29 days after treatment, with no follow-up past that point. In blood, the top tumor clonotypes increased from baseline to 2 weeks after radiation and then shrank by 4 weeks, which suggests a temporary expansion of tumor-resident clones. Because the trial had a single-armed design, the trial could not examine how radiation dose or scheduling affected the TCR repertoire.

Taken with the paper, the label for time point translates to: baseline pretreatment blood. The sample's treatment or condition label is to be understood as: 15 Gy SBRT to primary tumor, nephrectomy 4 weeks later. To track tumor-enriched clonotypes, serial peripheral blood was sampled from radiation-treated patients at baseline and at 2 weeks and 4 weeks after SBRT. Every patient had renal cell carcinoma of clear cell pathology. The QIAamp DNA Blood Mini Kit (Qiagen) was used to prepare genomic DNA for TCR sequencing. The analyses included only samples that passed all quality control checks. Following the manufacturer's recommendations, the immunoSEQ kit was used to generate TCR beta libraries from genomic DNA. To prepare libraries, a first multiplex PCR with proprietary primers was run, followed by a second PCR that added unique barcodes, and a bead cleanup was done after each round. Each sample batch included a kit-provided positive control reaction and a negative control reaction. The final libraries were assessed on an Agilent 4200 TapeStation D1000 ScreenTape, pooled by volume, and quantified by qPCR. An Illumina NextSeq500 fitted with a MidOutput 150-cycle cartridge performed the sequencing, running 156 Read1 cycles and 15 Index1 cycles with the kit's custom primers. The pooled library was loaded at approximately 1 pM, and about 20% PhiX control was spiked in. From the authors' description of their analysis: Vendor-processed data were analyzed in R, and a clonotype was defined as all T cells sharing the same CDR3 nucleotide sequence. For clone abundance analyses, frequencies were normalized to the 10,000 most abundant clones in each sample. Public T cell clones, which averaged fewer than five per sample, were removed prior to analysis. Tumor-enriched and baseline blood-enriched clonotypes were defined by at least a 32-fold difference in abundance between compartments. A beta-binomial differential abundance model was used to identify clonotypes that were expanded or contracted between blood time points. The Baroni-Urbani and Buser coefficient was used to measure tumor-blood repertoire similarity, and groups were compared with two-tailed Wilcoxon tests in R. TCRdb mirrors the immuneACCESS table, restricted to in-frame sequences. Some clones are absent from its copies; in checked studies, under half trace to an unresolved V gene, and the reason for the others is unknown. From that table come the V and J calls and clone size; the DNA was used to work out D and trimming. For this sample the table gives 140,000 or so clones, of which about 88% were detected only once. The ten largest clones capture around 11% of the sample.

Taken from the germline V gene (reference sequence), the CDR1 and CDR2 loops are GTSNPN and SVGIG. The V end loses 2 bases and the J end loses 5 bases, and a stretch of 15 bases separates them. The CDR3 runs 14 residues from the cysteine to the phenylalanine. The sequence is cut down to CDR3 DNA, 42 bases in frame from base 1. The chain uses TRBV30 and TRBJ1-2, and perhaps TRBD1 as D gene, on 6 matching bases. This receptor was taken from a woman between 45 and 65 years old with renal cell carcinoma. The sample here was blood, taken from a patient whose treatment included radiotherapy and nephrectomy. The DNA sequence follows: TGTGCCTGGAGTCCGGGGGCGAAGTCATATGGCTACACCTTC. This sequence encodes CAWSPGAKSYGYTF.